This is a list of T cell receptor beta chains from one sample in a study of blood T cell repertoires in COVID-19. Assay: immunoSEQ multiplex PCR; the TCRdb copy retains only in-frame clones and omits some. Among roughly 100,000 clones listed, around nine tenths were seen once. Material for sequencing was peripheral blood. Source of these receptors: a man over 45 with COVID-19, enrolled during active disease. CDR3s include the opening cysteine and the closing phenylalanine or tryptophan. Fields, in order: CDR3 protein, CDR3 DNA, J gene, D gene, V gene, clone size. D genes are given only for firm matches. Clone size is shown for a subset of rows, as once, few, many or a class of expanded clone.

CDR3 protein: CASSSSHTGMTGNTIYF; CDR3 DNA: TGTGCCAGCAGCTCCAGTCACACAGGGATGACCGGAAACACCATATATTTT; J gene: TRBJ1-3; D gene: NA; V gene: TRBV7-2; clone size: once
CDR3 protein: CASSLGGGTGELFF; CDR3 DNA: TGTGCCAGCAGTTTGGGAGGGGGCACCGGGGAGCTGTTTTTT; J gene: TRBJ2-2; D gene: NA; V gene: TRBV28; clone size: once
CDR3 protein: CASSLGGTGGGEQYF; CDR3 DNA: TGCGCCAGCAGCTTGGGTGGGACAGGGGGCGGAGAGCAGTACTTC; J gene: TRBJ2-7; D gene: TRBD1; V gene: TRBV5-1; clone size: NA
CDR3 protein: CASSLGGGFHTEAFF; CDR3 DNA: TGTGCCAGCAGCCTGGGCGGGGGGTTTCACACTGAAGCTTTCTTT; J gene: TRBJ1-1; D gene: NA; V gene: TRBV3-1/TRBV3-2; clone size: NA
CDR3 protein: CASSPQVNSNQPQHF; CDR3 DNA: TGTGCCAGTAGTCCACAGGTAAATAGCAATCAGCCCCAGCATTTT; J gene: TRBJ1-5; D gene: NA; V gene: TRBV19; clone size: NA
CDR3 protein: CASSLGVGVGSWRNEQFF; CDR3 DNA: TGTGCCAGCAGCTTGGGCGTGGGCGTTGGATCGTGGCGCAATGAGCAGTTCTTC; J gene: TRBJ2-1; D gene: NA; V gene: TRBV7-6; clone size: once
CDR3 protein: CASSLARGGASYEQFF; CDR3 DNA: TGTGCCAGCAGCTTGGCCCGTGGGGGGGCGAGTTACGAGCAGTTCTTC; J gene: TRBJ2-1; D gene: NA; V gene: TRBV5-4; clone size: NA
CDR3 protein: CATSDRDFSGYTF; CDR3 DNA: TGTGCCACCAGTGATCGGGACTTTTCTGGCTACACCTTC; J gene: TRBJ1-2; D gene: NA; V gene: TRBV24-1; clone size: NA
CDR3 protein: CASSIYGGGRDEQFF; CDR3 DNA: TGTGCCAGTAGTATTTACGGGGGAGGTAGGGATGAGCAGTTCTTC; J gene: TRBJ2-1; D gene: NA; V gene: TRBV19; clone size: NA
CDR3 protein: CASRVRGPGELFF; CDR3 DNA: TGTGCCAGCAGAGTCAGGGGTCCCGGGGAGCTGTTTTTT; J gene: TRBJ2-2; D gene: NA; V gene: TRBV12-3/TRBV12-4; clone size: NA